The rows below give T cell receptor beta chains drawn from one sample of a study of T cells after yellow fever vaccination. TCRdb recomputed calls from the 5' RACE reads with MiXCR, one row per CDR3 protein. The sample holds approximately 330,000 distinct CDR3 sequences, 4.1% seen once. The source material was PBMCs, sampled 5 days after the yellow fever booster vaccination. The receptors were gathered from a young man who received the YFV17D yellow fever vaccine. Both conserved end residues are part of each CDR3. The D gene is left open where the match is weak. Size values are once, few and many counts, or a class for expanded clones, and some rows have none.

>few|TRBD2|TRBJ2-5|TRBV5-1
TGCGCCAGCAGCTTGCGCGGGGGGCAACAAGAGACCCAGTACTTC
CASSLRGGQQETQYF
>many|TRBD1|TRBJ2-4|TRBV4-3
TGCGCCAGCAGCCAGACCGGACAGGGAAACATTCAGTACTTC
CASSQTGQGNIQYF
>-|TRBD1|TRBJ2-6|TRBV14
TGTGCCAGCAGCCCCTGGACAGGGAAGTCCTCTGGGGCCAACGTCCTGACTTTC
CASSPWTGKSSGANVLTF
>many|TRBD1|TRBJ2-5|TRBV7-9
TGTGCCAGCAGCCGTCGGGACAGGGCCCAAGAGACCCAGTACTTC
CASSRRDRAQETQYF
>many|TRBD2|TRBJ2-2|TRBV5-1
TGCGCCAGCAGCCCGAGCGGGACGAACACCGGGGAGCTGTTTTTT
CASSPSGTNTGELFF
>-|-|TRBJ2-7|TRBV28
TGTGCCAGCAGTTTTCCCCAAGGACAGAACGAGCAGTACTTC
CASSFPQGQNEQYF
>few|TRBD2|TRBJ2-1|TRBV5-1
TGCGCCAGCAGCACCTCACCCGGGACTAGCGGTTACAATGAGCAGTTCTTC
CASSTSPGTSGYNEQFF
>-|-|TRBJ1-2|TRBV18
TGTGCCAGCTCACCACCGCGAGGGAACTATGGCTACACCTTC
CASSPPRGNYGYTF
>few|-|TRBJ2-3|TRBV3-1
TGTGCCAGCAGCCAACATACCCCAGTTGGATTGTATACGCAGTATTTT
CASSQHTPVGLYTQYF
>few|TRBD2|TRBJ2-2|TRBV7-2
TGTGCCAGCAGCCGGACTAGCGGGGGCCCTGGGGAGCTGTTTTTT
CASSRTSGGPGELFF
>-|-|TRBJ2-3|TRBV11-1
TGTGCCAGCAGCTTCACTCGCCTCTTCACAGATACGCAGTATTTT
CASSFTRLFTDTQYF
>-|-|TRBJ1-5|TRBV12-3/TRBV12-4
TGTGCCAGCAGTTTAGTTTCAGGAGCTTATCAGCCCCAGCATTTT
CASSLVSGAYQPQHF
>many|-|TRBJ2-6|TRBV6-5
TGTGCCAGCAGTTACTCAGGGTACAGGGCTTCCAGCTCTGGGGCCAACGTCCTGACTTTC
CASSYSGYRASSSGANVLTF
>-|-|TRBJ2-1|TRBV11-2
TGTGCCAGCAGCTTGGGTCCTTGGGATGAGCAGTTCTTC
CASSLGPWDEQFF
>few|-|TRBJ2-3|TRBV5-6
TGTGCCAGCAGCTTGGCCACTATGGATACGCAGTATTTT
CASSLATMDTQYF
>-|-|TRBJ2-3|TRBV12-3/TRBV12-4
TGTGCCAGCAGCTCAGACTGGACCACAGATACGCAGTATTTT
CASSSDWTTDTQYF
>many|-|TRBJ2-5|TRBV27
TGTGCCAGCAGAGGTAGCGGATTTCGGGAGACCCAGTACTTC
CASRGSGFRETQYF
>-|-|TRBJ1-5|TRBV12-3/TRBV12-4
TGTGCCAGCAGTTTCTTTCAGGGAAGCAATCAGCCCCAGCATTTT
CASSFFQGSNQPQHF
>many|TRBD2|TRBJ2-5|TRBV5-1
TGCGCCAGCAGCTTGGGGCGAGCGGGGGCCGAACAAGAGACCCAGTACTTC
CASSLGRAGAEQETQYF
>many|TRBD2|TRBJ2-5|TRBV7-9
TGTGCCAGCAGCTGGTGGGGGGGAGAGACCCAGTACTTC
CASSWWGGETQYF
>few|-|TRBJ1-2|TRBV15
TGTGCCACCAGCAGGGCTAGTGTCTCTATGAGCTACACCTTC
CATSRASVSMSYTF
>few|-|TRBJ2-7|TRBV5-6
TGTGCCAGCAGCTTCAGTCGCGACGAGCAGTACTTC
CASSFSRDEQYF
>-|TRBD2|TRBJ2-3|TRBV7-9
TGTGCCAGCAGCGACATAGCGGGTAGGGGCGGGGGAGTCCCAGATACGCAGTATTTT
CASSDIAGRGGGVPDTQYF
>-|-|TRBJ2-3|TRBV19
TGTGCCAGTAGTAGCACCCCAGGGAAAGGAGATACGCAGTATTTT
CASSSTPGKGDTQYF
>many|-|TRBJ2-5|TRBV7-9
TGTGCCAGCAGCGGTCCGACAGGAGAAGAGACCCAGTACTTC
CASSGPTGEETQYF
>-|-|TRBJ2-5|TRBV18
TGTGCCAGCTCGCCGGCCCAAGGGCGGGAGACCCAGTACTTC
CASSPAQGRETQYF
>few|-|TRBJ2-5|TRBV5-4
TGTGCCAGCAGCTTGACAGGGTCCCTGATAGAGACCCAGTACTTC
CASSLTGSLIETQYF
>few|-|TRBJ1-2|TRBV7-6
TGTGCCAGCAGCTTAGGGGGCAGGGCGGAAGGCTACTATGGCTACACCTTC
CASSLGGRAEGYYGYTF
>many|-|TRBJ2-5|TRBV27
TGTGCCAGCAGCGGCCTGTTCCAAGAGACCCAGTACTTC
CASSGLFQETQYF
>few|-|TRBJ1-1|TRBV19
TGTGCCTCCTGGACTGGGAACACTGAAGCTTTCTTT
CASWTGNTEAFF
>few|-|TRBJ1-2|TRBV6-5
TGTGCCAGCAGTTCGGTTGCGGGGGGCTACACCTTC
CASSSVAGGYTF
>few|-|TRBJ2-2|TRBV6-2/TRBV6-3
TGTGCCAGCAGTTACTATACGCCCGGGGAGCTGTTTTTT
CASSYYTPGELFF
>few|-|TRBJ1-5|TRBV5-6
TGTGCCAGCAGTAAGACACAGATTAGCAATCAGCCCCAGCATTTT
CASSKTQISNQPQHF
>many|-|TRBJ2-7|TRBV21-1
TGTGCCAGCAGCGCCCCGGGAGGAGGAGAGCAGGGACACAGCTCCTACGAGCAGTACTTC
CASSAPGGGEQGHSSYEQYF
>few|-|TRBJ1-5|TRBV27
TGTGCCAGCAGTTGGGTCGGCGGTGGAAGCAATCAGCCCCAGCATTTT
CASSWVGGGSNQPQHF
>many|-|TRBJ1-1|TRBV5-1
TGCGCCAGCAGCTTGCGGGATGACACTGAAGCTTTCTTT
CASSLRDDTEAFF
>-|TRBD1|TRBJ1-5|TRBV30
TGTGCCTGGAGTGTAGCAGGGGGGCAGCCCCAGCATTTT
CAWSVAGGQPQHF
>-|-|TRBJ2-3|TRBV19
TGTGCCAGTAGTAACAGGGCGGGAGATACGCAGTATTTT
CASSNRAGDTQYF
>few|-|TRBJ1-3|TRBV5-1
TGCGCCAGCAGCTCCTCGGGACACTCGAGCTCTGGAAACACCATATATTTT
CASSSSGHSSSGNTIYF
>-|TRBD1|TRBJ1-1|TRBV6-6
TGTGCCAGCAGTTACTCCCCGACAGGGGTGGAATCTGAAGCTTTCTTT
CASSYSPTGVESEAFF
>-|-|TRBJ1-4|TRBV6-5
TGTGCCAGCAGTCCCGATTGGGGGGAAAAACTGTTTTTT
CASSPDWGEKLFF
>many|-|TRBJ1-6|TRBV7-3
TGTGCCAGCAGCTTGTCAGGAGGATTTGTCTCACCCCTCCACTTT
CASSLSGGFVSPLHF
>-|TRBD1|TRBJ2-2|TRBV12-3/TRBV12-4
TGTGCCAGCAGTGCCCCGGGACAGGGTAATACCGGGGAGCTGTTTTTT
CASSAPGQGNTGELFF
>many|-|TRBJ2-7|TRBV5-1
TGCGCCAGCAGCATCGATCAAACAGGGGAGCAGTACTTC
CASSIDQTGEQYF
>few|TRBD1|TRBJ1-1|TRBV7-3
TGTGCCAGCAGCCCAGGGGGCCGTGAAACTGAAGCTTTCTTT
CASSPGGRETEAFF